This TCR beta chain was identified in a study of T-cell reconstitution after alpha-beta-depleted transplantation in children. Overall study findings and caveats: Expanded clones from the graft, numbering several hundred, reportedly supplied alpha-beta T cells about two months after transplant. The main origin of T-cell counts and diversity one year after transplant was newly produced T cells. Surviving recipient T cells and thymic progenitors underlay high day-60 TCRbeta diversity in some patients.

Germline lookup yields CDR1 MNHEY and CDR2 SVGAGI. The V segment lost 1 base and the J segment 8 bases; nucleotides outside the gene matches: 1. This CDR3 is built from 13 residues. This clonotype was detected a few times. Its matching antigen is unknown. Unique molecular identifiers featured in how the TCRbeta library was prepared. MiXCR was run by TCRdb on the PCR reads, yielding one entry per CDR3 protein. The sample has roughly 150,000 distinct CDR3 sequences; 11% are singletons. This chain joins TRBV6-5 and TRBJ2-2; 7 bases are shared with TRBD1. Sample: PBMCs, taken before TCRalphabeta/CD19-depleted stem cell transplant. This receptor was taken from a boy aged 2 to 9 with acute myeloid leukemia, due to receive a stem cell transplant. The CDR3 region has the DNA TGTGCCAGCAGTTACTTACAGGGGGGGGAGCTGTTTTTT. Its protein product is CASSYLQGGELFF.